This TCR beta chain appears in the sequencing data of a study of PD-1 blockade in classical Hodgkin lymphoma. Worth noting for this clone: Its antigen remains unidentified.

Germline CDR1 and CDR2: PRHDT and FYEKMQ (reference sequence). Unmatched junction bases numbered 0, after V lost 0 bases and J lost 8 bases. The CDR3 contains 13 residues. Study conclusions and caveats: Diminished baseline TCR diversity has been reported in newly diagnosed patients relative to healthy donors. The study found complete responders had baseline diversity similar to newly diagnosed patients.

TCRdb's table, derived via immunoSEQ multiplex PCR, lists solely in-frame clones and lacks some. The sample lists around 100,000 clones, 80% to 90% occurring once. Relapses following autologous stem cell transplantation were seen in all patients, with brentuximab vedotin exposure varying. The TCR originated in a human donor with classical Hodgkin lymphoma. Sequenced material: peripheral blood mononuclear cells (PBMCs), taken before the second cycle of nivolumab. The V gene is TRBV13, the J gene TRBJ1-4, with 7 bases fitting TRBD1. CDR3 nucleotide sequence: TGTGCCAGCAGCTTAGGGACAGGGGAAAAACTGTTTTTT. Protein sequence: CASSLGTGEKLFF. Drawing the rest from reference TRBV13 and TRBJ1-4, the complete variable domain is AAGVIQSPRHLIKEKRETATLKCYPIPRHDTVYWYQQGPGQDPQFLISFYEKMQSDKGSIPDRFSAQQFSDYHSELNMSSLELGDSALYFCASSLGTGEKLFFGSGTQLSVL.